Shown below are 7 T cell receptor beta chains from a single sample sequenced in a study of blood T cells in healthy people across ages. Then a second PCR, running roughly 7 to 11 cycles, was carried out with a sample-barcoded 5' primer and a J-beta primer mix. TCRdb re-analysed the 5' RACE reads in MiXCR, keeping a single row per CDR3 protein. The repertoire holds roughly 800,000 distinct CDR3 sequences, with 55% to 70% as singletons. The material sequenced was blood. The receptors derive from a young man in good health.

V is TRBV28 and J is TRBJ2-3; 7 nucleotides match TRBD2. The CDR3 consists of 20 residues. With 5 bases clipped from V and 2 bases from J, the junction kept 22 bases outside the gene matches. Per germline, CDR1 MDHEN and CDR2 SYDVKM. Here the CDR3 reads CASSPPVGGSRSDFTDTQYF. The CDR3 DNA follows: TGTGCCAGCAGTCCTCCCGTTGGCGGGAGTAGGTCCGATTTCACAGATACGCAGTATTTT.

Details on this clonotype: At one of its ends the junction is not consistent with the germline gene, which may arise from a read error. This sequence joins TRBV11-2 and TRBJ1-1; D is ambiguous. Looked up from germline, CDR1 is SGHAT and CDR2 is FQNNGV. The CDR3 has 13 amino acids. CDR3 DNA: TGTGTCAGCAGCTTATTACGAGGTACTGAAGCTTTCTTT. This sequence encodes CVSSLLRGTEAFF. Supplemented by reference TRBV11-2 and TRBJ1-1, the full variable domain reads EAGVAQSPRYKIIEKRQSVAFWCNPISGHATLYWYQQILGQGPKLLIQFQNNGVVDDSQLPKDRFSAERLKGVDSTLKIQPAKLEDSAVYLCVSSLLRGTEAFFGQGTRLTVV.

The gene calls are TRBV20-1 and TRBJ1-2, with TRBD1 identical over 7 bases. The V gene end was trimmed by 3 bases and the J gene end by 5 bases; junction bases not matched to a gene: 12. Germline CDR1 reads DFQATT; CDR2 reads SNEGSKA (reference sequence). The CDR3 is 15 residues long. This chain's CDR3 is CSARGTGERGYGYTF. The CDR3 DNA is TGCAGTGCTAGGGGTACAGGGGAACGGGGTTATGGCTACACCTTC.

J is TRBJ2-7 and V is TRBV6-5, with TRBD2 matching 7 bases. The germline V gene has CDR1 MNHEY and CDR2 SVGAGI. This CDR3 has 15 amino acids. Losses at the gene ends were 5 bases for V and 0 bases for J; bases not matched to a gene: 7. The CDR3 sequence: CASSATSLHSYEQYF. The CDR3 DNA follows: TGTGCCAGCAGTGCGACTAGCTTACACTCCTACGAGCAGTACTTC.

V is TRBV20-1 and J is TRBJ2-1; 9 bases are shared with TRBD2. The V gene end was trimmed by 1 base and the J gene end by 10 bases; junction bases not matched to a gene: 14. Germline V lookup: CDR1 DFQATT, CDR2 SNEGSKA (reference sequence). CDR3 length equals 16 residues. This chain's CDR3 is CSARATGTSPRGEQFF. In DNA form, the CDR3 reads TGCAGTGCTAGAGCAACGGGGACTAGCCCTAGAGGCGAGCAGTTCTTC.

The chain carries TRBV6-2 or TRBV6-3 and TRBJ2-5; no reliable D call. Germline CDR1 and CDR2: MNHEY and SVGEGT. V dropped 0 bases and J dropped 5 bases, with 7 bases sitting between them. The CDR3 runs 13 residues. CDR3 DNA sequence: TGTGCCAGCAGTTACTCCCCACGGGAGACCCAGTACTTC. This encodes CASSYSPRETQYF.

The CDR3 loop reads CSAIAPFASLGYEQYF. DNA of the CDR3: TGCAGTGCCATAGCTCCGTTCGCTAGCTTAGGCTACGAGCAGTACTTC. The chain employs TRBV20-1 and TRBJ2-7; D perhaps matches TRBD2 (5 bases). Trimming cost V 6 bases and J 3 bases, with 24 bases left between them. From germline, CDR1 is DFQATT and CDR2 SNEGSKA (reference sequence). The CDR3 has 16 amino acids.